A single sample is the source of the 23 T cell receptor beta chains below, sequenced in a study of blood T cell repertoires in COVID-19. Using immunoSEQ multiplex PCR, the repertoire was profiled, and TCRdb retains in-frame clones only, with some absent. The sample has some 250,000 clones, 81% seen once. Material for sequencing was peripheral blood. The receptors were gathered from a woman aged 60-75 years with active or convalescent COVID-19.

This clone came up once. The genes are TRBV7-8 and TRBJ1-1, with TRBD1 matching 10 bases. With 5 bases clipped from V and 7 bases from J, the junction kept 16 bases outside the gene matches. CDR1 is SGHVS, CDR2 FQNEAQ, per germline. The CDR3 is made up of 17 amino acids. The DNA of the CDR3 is TGTGCCAGCAGCACCCTAGGTTTGATTCGGACAGGGGGTGAAGCTTTCTTT. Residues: CASSTLGLIRTGGEAFF.

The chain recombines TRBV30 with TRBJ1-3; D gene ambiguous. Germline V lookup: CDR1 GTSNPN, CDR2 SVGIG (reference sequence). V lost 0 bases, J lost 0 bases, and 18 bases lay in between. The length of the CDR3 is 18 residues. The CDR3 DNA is TGTGCCTGGAGTGTATCCACCGCCGGGGTTATCTCTGGAAACACCATATATTTT. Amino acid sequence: CAWSVSTAGVISGNTIYF. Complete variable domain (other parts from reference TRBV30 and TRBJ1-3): SQTIHQWPATLVQPVGSPLSLECTVEGTSNPNLYWYRQAAGRGLQLLFYSVGIGQISSEVPQNLSASRPQDRQFILSSKKLLLSDSGFYLCAWSVSTAGVISGNTIYFGEGSWLTVV.

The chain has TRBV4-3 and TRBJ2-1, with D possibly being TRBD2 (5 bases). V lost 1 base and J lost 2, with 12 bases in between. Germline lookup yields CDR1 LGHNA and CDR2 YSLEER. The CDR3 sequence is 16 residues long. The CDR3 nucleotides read TGCGCCAGCAGCCAAGCCCCGACGGGGACCTACAATGAGCAGTTCTTC. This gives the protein CASSQAPTGTYNEQFF.

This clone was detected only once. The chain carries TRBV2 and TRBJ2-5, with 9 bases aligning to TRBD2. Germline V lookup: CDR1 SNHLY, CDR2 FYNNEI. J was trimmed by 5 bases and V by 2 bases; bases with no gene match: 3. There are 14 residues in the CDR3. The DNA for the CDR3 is TGTGCCAGCAGTGAACCTAGCGGGATGGAGACCCAGTACTTC. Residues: CASSEPSGMETQYF.

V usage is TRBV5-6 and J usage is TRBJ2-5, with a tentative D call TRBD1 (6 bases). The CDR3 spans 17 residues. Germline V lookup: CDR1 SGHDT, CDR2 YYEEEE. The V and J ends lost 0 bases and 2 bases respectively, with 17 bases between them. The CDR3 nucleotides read TGTGCCAGCAGCTTGGCCGGGTGGGGGCCTCATCAAGAGACCCAGTACTTC. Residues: CASSLAGWGPHQETQYF.

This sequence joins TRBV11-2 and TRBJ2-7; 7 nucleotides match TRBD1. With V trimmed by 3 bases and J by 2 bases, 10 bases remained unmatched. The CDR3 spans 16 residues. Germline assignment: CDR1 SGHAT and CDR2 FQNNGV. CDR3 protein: CASSLRQGTAAYEQYF. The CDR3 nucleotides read TGTGCCAGCAGCTTGCGACAGGGAACGGCGGCCTACGAGCAGTACTTC.

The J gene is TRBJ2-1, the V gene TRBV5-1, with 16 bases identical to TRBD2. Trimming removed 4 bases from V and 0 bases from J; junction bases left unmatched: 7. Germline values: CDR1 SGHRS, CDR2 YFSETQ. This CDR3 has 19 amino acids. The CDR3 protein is CASSQPGLAGGSSYNEQFF. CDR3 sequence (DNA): TGCGCCAGCAGCCAGCCGGGACTAGCGGGGGGGAGCTCCTACAATGAGCAGTTCTTC.

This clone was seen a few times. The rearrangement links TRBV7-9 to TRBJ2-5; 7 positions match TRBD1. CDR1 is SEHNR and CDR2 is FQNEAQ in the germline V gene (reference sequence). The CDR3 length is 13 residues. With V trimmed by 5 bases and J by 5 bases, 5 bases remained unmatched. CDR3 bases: TGTGCCAGCAGCCCGACAGGGCGGGAGACCCAGTACTTC. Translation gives CASSPTGRETQYF.

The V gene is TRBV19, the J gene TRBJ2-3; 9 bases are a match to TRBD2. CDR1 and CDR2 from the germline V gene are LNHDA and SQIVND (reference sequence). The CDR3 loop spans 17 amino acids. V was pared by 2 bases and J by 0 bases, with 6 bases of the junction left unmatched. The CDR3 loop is CASSIQAGGSSTDTQYF. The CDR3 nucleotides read TGTGCCAGTAGTATACAAGCGGGGGGCTCTAGCACAGATACGCAGTATTTT.

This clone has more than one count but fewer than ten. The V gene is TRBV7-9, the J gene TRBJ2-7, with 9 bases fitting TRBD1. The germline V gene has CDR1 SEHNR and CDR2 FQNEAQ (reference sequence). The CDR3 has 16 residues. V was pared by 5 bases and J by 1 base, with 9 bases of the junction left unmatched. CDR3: CASSHPKDRGSYEQYF. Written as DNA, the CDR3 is TGTGCCAGCAGCCATCCAAAGGACAGGGGTTCCTACGAGCAGTACTTC.

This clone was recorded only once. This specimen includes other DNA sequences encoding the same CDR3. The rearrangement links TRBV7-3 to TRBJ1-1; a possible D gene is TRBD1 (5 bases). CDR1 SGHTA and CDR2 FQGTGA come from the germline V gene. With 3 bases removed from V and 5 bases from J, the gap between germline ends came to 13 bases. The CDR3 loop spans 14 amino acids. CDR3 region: CASSFEAGRTEAFF. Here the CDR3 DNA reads TGTGCCAGCAGCTTTGAGGCAGGGCGAACTGAAGCTTTCTTT.

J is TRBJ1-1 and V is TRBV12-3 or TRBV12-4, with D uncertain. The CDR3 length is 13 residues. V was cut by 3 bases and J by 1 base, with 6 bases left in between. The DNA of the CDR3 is TGTGCCAGCAGTTTTGGCAAGAACACTGAAGCTTTCTTT. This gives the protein CASSFGKNTEAFF.

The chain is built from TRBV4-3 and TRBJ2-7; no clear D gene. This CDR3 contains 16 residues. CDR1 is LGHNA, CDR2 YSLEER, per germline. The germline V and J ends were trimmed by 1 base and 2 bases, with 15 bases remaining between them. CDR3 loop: CASSQGSGVLAYEQYF. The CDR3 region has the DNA TGCGCCAGCAGCCAAGGGTCCGGAGTATTGGCCTACGAGCAGTACTTC.

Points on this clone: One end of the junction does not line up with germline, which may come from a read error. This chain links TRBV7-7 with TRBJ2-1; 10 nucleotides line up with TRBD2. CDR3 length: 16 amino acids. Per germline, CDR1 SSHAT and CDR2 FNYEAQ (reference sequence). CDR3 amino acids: CASSSFLAGEYNEQFF. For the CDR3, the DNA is TGTGCTAGCAGCTCCTTCCTAGCGGGGGAGTACAATGAGCAGTTCTTC.

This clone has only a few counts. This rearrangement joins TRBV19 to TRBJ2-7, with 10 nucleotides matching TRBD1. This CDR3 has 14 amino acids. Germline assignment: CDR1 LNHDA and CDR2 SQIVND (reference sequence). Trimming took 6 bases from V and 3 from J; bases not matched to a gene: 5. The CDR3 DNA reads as TGTGCCAGTAGGGGGGACAGGGGAGGCTACGAGCAGTACTTC. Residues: CASRGDRGGYEQYF.

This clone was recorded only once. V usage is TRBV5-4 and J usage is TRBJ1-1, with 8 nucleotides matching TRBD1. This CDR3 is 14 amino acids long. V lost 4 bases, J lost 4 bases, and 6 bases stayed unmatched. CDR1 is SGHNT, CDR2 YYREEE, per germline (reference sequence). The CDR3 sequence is CASSGRTGFTEAFF. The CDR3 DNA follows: TGTGCCAGCAGCGGGAGGACAGGGTTCACTGAAGCTTTCTTT.

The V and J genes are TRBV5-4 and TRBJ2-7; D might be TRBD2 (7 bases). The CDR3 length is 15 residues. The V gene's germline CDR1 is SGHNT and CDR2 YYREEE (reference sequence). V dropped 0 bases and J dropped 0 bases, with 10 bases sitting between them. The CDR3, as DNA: TGTGCCAGCAGCTTGGTAGGGGGGGGCTCCTACGAGCAGTACTTC. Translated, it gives CASSLVGGGSYEQYF.

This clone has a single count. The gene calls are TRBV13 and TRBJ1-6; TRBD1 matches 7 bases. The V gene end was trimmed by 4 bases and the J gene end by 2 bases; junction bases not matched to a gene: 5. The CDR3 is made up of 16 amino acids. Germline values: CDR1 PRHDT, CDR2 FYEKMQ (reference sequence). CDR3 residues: CASSSQGFAYNSPLHF. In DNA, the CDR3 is TGTGCCAGCAGCTCACAGGGGTTTGCCTATAATTCACCCCTCCACTTT.

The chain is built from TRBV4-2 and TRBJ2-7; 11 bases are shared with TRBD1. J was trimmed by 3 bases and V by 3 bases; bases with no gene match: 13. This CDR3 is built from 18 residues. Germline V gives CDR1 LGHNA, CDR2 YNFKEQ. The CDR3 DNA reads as TGTGCCAGCAGCCAGGTCTCTTCTGGGACAGGGGGTAGCTACGAGCAGTACTTC. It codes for CASSQVSSGTGGSYEQYF.

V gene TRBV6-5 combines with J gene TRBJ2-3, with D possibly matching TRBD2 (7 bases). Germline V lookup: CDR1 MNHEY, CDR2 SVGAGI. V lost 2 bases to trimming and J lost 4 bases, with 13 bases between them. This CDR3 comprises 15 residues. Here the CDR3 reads CASSYMGGGADTQYF. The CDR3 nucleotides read TGTGCCAGCAGTTACATGGGAGGGGGGGCAGATACGCAGTATTTT.

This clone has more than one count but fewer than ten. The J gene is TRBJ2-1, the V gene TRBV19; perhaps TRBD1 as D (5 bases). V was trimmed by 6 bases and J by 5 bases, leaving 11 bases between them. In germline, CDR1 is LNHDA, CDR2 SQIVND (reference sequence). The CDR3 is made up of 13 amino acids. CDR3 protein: CASRGRRDNEQFF. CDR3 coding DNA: TGTGCCAGTAGGGGCCGCAGGGACAATGAGCAGTTCTTC.

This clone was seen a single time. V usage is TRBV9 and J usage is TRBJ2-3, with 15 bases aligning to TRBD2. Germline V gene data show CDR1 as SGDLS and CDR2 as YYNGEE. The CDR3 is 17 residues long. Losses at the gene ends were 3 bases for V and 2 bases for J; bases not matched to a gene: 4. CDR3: CASSGGLAGGVTDTQYF. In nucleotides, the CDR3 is TGTGCCAGCAGCGGAGGACTAGCGGGGGGGGTCACAGATACGCAGTATTTT.

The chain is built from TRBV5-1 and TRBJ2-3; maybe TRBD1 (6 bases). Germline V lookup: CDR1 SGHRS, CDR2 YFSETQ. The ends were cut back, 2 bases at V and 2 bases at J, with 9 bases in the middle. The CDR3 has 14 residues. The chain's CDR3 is CASSLGQYTDTQYF. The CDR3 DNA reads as TGCGCCAGCAGCTTAGGACAGTACACAGATACGCAGTATTTT. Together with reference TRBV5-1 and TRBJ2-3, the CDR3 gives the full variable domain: KAGVTQTPRYLIKTRGQQVTLSCSPISGHRSVSWYQQTPGQGLQFLFEYFSETQRNKGNFPGRFSGRQFSNSRSEMNVSTLELGDSALYLCASSLGQYTDTQYFGPGTRLTVL.